The 21 T cell receptor beta chains given below trace back to one sample, sequenced in a study of graft-versus-host responses after intestinal transplantation. Lymphocytes (intraepithelial and lamina propria) were released by processing the graft tissue. TCRdb's table, derived via immunoSEQ multiplex PCR, lists solely in-frame clones and lacks some. This table has more than 50,000 clones, approximately 91% appearing once. The sample here was ileum tissue, taken 350 to 400 days after transplant. The receptors shown here come from a human patient who received an intestinal transplant, so some T cells may come from the graft donor.

The gene calls are TRBV11-2 and TRBJ2-5, with 8 bases fitting TRBD2. CDR1 and CDR2 (germline): SGHAT, FQNNGV. V lost 1 base to trimming and J lost 1 base; unmatched junction nucleotides: 5. This CDR3 spans 16 amino acids. This CDR3 is CASSLVAGGFQETQYF. The CDR3 region has the DNA TGTGCCAGCAGCTTAGTGGCGGGGGGCTTCCAAGAGACCCAGTACTTC.

This chain connects TRBV6-5 to TRBJ2-5, with D uncertain. Germline CDR1 is MNHEY and CDR2 is SVGAGI. CDR3 length equals 11 residues. Between the trimmed V and J ends, which lost 8 bases and 5 bases, there was a span of 9 bases. CDR3 sequence reads: CASRFGETQYF. CDR3 in DNA: TGTGCCAGCCGCTTCGGGGAGACCCAGTACTTC.

To note about this clone: At the DNA level, this CDR3 is encoded by other sequences in the same sample as well. This chain links TRBV11-2 with TRBJ1-1, with unresolved D. V was cut by 2 bases and J by 1 base, with 2 bases left in between. Per the germline V gene, CDR1 is SGHAT and CDR2 is FQNNGV. The CDR3 spans 12 residues. CDR3: CASSLQNTEAFF. The DNA for the CDR3 is TGTGCCAGCAGCTTACAGAACACTGAAGCTTTCTTT.

The V and J genes are TRBV5-1 and TRBJ1-2; a possible D gene is TRBD1 (5 bases). In germline, CDR1 is SGHRS, CDR2 YFSETQ. This CDR3 is 15 amino acids long. V lost 0 bases, J lost 1 base, and 10 bases lay in between. CDR3 in DNA: TGCGCCAGCAGCTTGGCTGACAGTGTTAACTATGGCTACACCTTC. Amino acid sequence: CASSLADSVNYGYTF.

The chain couples TRBV7-8 to TRBJ2-7, with TRBD2 as a possible D gene (5 bases). CDR1 SGHVS and CDR2 FQNEAQ come from the germline V gene. CDR3 length equals 15 residues. V lost 4 bases, J lost 4 bases, and 17 bases lay in between. CDR3 sequence reads: CASSWERTIHYEQYF. CDR3 coding DNA: TGTGCCAGCAGCTGGGAGCGGACGATTCATTACGAGCAGTACTTC.

The gene calls are TRBV6-1 and TRBJ2-7, with TRBD2 matching over 8 bases. V was clipped by 7 bases and J by 0 bases; unmatched bases: 8. Per germline, CDR1 MNHNS and CDR2 SASEGT. The CDR3 length is 15 residues. This chain's CDR3 is CASIRPAGASYEQYF. The CDR3 DNA is TGTGCCAGCATTAGGCCAGCGGGAGCCTCCTACGAGCAGTACTTC.

The chain carries TRBV27 and TRBJ2-1; D may be TRBD2 (5 bases). The germline CDR1 and CDR2 sequences are MNHEY and SMNVEV (reference sequence). V lost 4 bases and J 11 bases, leaving 9 bases between the germline ends. The CDR3 is 11 amino acids. The CDR3 DNA sequence: TGTGCCAGCAGTTATCGACTACAGCAGTTCTTC. It is translated as CASSYRLQQFF.

The chain combines TRBV28 with TRBJ1-6; D might be TRBD1 (5 bases). The CDR3 contains 20 residues. The germline V gene encodes CDR1 MDHEN and CDR2 SYDVKM. V lost 2 bases, J lost 0 bases, and 20 bases lay in between. CDR3 in DNA: TGTGCCAGCAGTTTAATTAGGGGCGAGGGGCTGAGCTCCTATAATTCACCCCTCCACTTT. Amino acids: CASSLIRGEGLSSYNSPLHF.

This clone was seen a handful of times. The chain uses TRBV19 and TRBJ2-2; D might be TRBD2 (7 bases). Per the germline V gene, CDR1 is LNHDA and CDR2 is SQIVND (reference sequence). Trimming left V 6 bases short and J 6 bases short, with 11 bases between. The CDR3 is made up of 13 amino acids. CDR3 sequence: CASRTGGAGELFF. The CDR3, as DNA: TGTGCCAGTAGGACGGGGGGCGCCGGGGAGCTGTTTTTT.

The rearrangement links TRBV2 to TRBJ1-2; D is possibly TRBD1 (5 bases). V lost 7 bases to trimming and J lost 6 bases, with 9 bases between them. This CDR3 region has 11 residues. The germline V gene has CDR1 SNHLY and CDR2 FYNNEI. The CDR3 is CASKRGNGYTF. Written as DNA, the CDR3 is TGTGCCAGCAAAAGGGGTAATGGCTACACCTTC. Based on the CDR3 plus reference TRBV2 and TRBJ1-2, the full variable domain is EPEVTQTPSHQVTQMGQEVILRCVPISNHLYFYWYRQILGQKVEFLVSFYNNEISEKSEIFDDQFSVERPDGSNFTLKIRSTKLEDSAMYFCASKRGNGYTFGSGTRLTVV.

The chain combines TRBV5-4 with TRBJ2-7; 15 bases agree with TRBD2. The CDR3 consists of 16 residues. The junction had 10 bases not matched to a gene; V was cut back by 5 bases and J by 7 bases. The germline V gene has CDR1 SGHNT and CDR2 YYREEE (reference sequence). Here the CDR3 reads CASRRDPGLAGGEQYF. CDR3 DNA: TGTGCCAGCAGACGAGATCCGGGACTAGCGGGGGGTGAGCAGTACTTC.

The chain recombines TRBV6-5 with TRBJ2-7, with 11 bases aligning to TRBD2. CDR1 and CDR2 from the germline V gene are MNHEY and SVGAGI. Losses at the gene ends were 4 bases for V and 2 bases for J; bases not matched to a gene: 7. This CDR3 has 16 amino acids. The CDR3 spells CASSWGLAEVPYEQYF. The CDR3 region has the DNA TGTGCCAGCAGTTGGGGACTAGCGGAAGTACCCTACGAGCAGTACTTC.

DNA for the CDR3: TGTGCCAGCAGCTTAACAGGCTACAATGAGCAGTTCTTC. This codes for CASSLTGYNEQFF. The chain joins TRBV25-1 to TRBJ2-1; tentative D call: TRBD1 (5 bases). The CDR3 consists of 13 residues. The germline V gene encodes CDR1 MGHDK and CDR2 SYGVNS. Trimming shortened V by 6 bases and J by 3 bases, and 9 bases separated the two germline ends.

This chain links TRBV2 with TRBJ1-1, with D uncertain. Trimming left V 3 bases short and J 0 bases short, with 14 bases between. Per germline, CDR1 SNHLY and CDR2 FYNNEI. This CDR3 has 16 residues. In nucleotides, the CDR3 is TGTGCCAGCAGTGAGTTGTCAGGCCTATTGAACACTGAAGCTTTCTTT. It translates to CASSELSGLLNTEAFF.

This chain joins TRBV25-1 and TRBJ2-3, with 7 bases fitting TRBD1. The CDR3 totals 13 residues. The germline CDR1 and CDR2 sequences are MGHDK and SYGVNS. Trimming cost V 4 bases and J 4 bases; bases outside gene matches: 2. The DNA for the CDR3 is TGTGCCAGCAGTGCCACAGGGGCAGATACGCAGTATTTT. This sequence encodes CASSATGADTQYF.

J is TRBJ2-7 and V is TRBV5-1; 9 bases are a match to TRBD1. The CDR3 is 14 amino acids. Germline assignment: CDR1 SGHRS and CDR2 YFSETQ. After removal of 7 bases from V and 2 bases from J, the junction contained 7 bases not matched to a gene. CDR3 nucleotide sequence: TGCGCCAGCCGATACGGGACAGGGACCTACGAGCAGTACTTC. This encodes CASRYGTGTYEQYF.

The rearrangement links TRBV5-1 to TRBJ1-1; D is perhaps TRBD1 (6 bases). This CDR3 region has 13 residues. Per the germline V gene, CDR1 is SGHRS and CDR2 is YFSETQ. Trimming shortened V by 4 bases and J by 4 bases, and 11 bases separated the two germline ends. CDR3 sequence (DNA): TGCGCCAGCAGCCCCCGAGGGGGCACTGAAGCTTTCTTT. As protein: CASSPRGGTEAFF.

The chain joins TRBV28 to TRBJ1-4; the match to TRBD1 covers 10 bases. V shed 3 bases and J 3 bases; nucleotides not matched to a gene: 7. Looked up from germline, CDR1 is MDHEN and CDR2 is SYDVKM. The CDR3 has 17 amino acids. CDR3 in DNA: TGTGCCAGCAGTTTCAGACAGGGGGCGATGGCTAATGAAAAACTGTTTTTT. It yields the protein CASSFRQGAMANEKLFF.

This clone was detected once. The chain carries TRBV2 and TRBJ2-3, with a tentative D call TRBD1 (6 bases). The V and J ends lost 5 bases and 2 bases respectively, with 11 bases between them. The CDR3 has 14 amino acids. Germline V CDR1 and CDR2: SNHLY, FYNNEI. The CDR3 protein is CASSMDRTTDTQYF. The CDR3 region has the DNA TGTGCCAGCAGTATGGACAGAACCACAGATACGCAGTATTTT.

The chain recombines TRBV27 with TRBJ1-5; TRBD1 matches 11 bases. V shed 6 bases, J shed 4 bases, and the junction held 11 bases outside the gene matches. The CDR3 extends over 17 amino acids. In germline, CDR1 is MNHEY, CDR2 SMNVEV (reference sequence). CDR3 DNA: TGTGCCAGCAGCCAAAACGTAGGGACAGGGGGTAATCAGCCCCAGCATTTT. As protein: CASSQNVGTGGNQPQHF.

The V and J genes are TRBV7-9 and TRBJ2-1; possibly TRBD1 for D (6 bases). Per germline, CDR1 SEHNR and CDR2 FQNEAQ (reference sequence). Trimming left V 1 base short and J 7 bases short, with 8 bases between. This CDR3 is built from 13 residues. CDR3 residues: CASSLGQGNEQFF. In nucleotides, the CDR3 is TGTGCCAGCAGCTTAGGTCAGGGGAATGAGCAGTTCTTC. Supplemented by reference TRBV7-9 and TRBJ2-1, the full variable domain reads DTGVSQNPRHKITKRGQNVTFRCDPISEHNRLYWYRQTLGQGPEFLTYFQNEAQLEKSRLLSDRFSAERPKGSFSTLEIQRTEQGDSAMYLCASSLGQGNEQFFGPGTRLTVL.